This entry lists 27 T cell receptor beta chains sequenced from one sample in a study of T-cell memory formation after mild COVID-19. TCRdb independently ran MiXCR on the 5' RACE reads; one entry per CDR3 protein. The data hold some 150,000 distinct CDR3 sequences, with about 19% observed a single time. Sequenced material: PBMCs or a T cell subset sorted from them (not recorded which). Receptors originate from an adult woman who had mild COVID-19 (a few samples of this study predate the infection). Cell type and time point are not known.

This clonotype has only a few counts. This chain uses TRBV12-3 or TRBV12-4 with TRBJ2-1; D call uncertain. The CDR3 contains 12 residues. Trimming cost V 0 bases and J 12 bases, with 9 bases left between them. The CDR3 spells CASSLAIGPQFF. CDR3 nucleotide sequence: TGTGCCAGCAGTTTAGCGATCGGGCCGCAGTTCTTC.

This clonotype was found a few times. One end of the junction does not line up with germline, which may come from a read error. The chain has TRBV7-7 and TRBJ2-7; a possible D gene is TRBD1 (7 bases). Germline assignment: CDR1 SSHAT and CDR2 FNYEAQ (reference sequence). The CDR3 is made up of 14 amino acids. Here the CDR3 DNA reads TGTGCTAGCAGCCCCTCAGGGGGGTCCTACGAGCAGTACTTC. As protein: CASSPSGGSYEQYF.

The chain joins TRBV9 to TRBJ1-3; tentative D call: TRBD1 (5 bases). The CDR3 contains 16 residues. From germline, CDR1 is SGDLS and CDR2 YYNGEE. Trimming took off 3 bases at V and 0 bases at J, with 13 bases between the two ends. CDR3 amino acids: CASSAGRGFSGNTIYF. The CDR3, as DNA: TGTGCCAGCAGCGCCGGTAGGGGATTCTCTGGAAACACCATATATTTT.

The V gene is TRBV20-1, the J gene TRBJ2-7; 14 positions match TRBD2. This CDR3 spans 15 amino acids. The V segment lost 6 bases and the J segment 6 bases; nucleotides outside the gene matches: 10. Germline CDR1 reads DFQATT; CDR2 reads SNEGSKA (reference sequence). CDR3 DNA: TGCAGTGCAGAAACCGGGACTAGCGGGAGTTCCGAGCAGTACTTC. Encoded protein: CSAETGTSGSSEQYF.

In its sample, this clonotype was seen many times. This chain connects TRBV10-3 to TRBJ2-1, with D unresolved. The CDR3 extends over 15 amino acids. The germline gives CDR1 ENHRY, CDR2 SYGVKD. Trimming removed 0 bases from V and 5 bases from J, with 11 bases in between. CDR3 in amino acids: CAISESSRSHNEQFF. The DNA of the CDR3 is TGTGCCATCAGTGAGTCGAGTCGTTCCCACAATGAGCAGTTCTTC.

There are a few counts of this clonotype. The J gene is TRBJ2-3, the V gene TRBV24-1; D gene ambiguous. There are 11 residues in the CDR3. The V end lost 5 bases, the J end lost 6 bases, and 5 bases lay between the germline ends. Germline V gene sequence: CDR1 KGHDR, CDR2 SFDVKD. CDR3 loop: CATSGSDTQYF. CDR3 in DNA: TGTGCCACCAGTGGATCGGATACGCAGTATTTT.

Only a few counts were recorded for this clonotype. The rearrangement uses TRBV7-6 and TRBJ2-7, with 10 nucleotides matching TRBD2. The V gene's germline CDR1 is SGHVS and CDR2 FNYEAQ. The CDR3 covers 16 residues. With V trimmed by 5 bases and J by 0 bases, 7 bases remained unmatched. The CDR3 DNA reads as TGTGCCAGCAGCCCCCGGACTAGCGGTAACTCCTACGAGCAGTACTTC. Encoded protein: CASSPRTSGNSYEQYF.

This clonotype was detected a few times. This rearrangement joins TRBV7-3 to TRBJ2-2; no clear D gene. Looked up from germline, CDR1 is SGHTA and CDR2 is FQGTGA. Trimming left V 5 bases short and J 0 bases short, with 7 bases between. This CDR3 has 14 amino acids. CDR3 residues: CASSPHPNTGELFF. The DNA of the CDR3 is TGTGCCAGCAGCCCGCACCCGAACACCGGGGAGCTGTTTTTT.

The J gene is TRBJ2-7, the V gene TRBV19; D call uncertain. The CDR3 extends over 14 amino acids. V was pared by 3 bases and J by 3 bases, with 12 bases between. Germline values: CDR1 LNHDA, CDR2 SQIVND (reference sequence). The CDR3 sequence is CASSILAQSYEQYF. As DNA, the CDR3 is TGTGCCAGTAGTATCTTGGCCCAGAGCTACGAGCAGTACTTC.

The chain combines TRBV12-3 or TRBV12-4 with TRBJ1-4, with 7 positions matching TRBD1. This CDR3 spans 15 amino acids. V shed 5 bases, J shed 2 bases, and the junction held 5 bases outside the gene matches. The chain's CDR3 is CASSRGGRTNEKLFF. CDR3 DNA sequence: TGTGCCAGCAGTAGAGGGGGCCGGACTAATGAAAAACTGTTTTTT.

The chain is built from TRBV9 and TRBJ1-4; possibly TRBD1 for D (6 bases). Germline V CDR1 and CDR2: SGDLS, YYNGEE. The V end lost 3 bases, the J end lost 6 bases, and 18 bases lay between the germline ends. The length of the CDR3 is 16 residues. The CDR3 here is CASSERAGVMDEKLFF. In nucleotides, the CDR3 is TGTGCCAGCAGCGAGAGAGCAGGGGTGATGGATGAAAAACTGTTTTTT.

This clonotype was observed a few times. The chain has TRBV4-2 and TRBJ2-3; D perhaps matches TRBD2 (6 bases). The CDR3 is made up of 18 amino acids. Germline-derived CDR1 and CDR2 are LGHNA and YNFKEQ. V lost 0 bases and J 2 bases, leaving 18 bases between the germline ends. Written as DNA, the CDR3 is TGTGCCAGCAGCCAAGATTGGTCGACTAGACGATTCACAGATACGCAGTATTTT. It yields the protein CASSQDWSTRRFTDTQYF.

The chain carries TRBV19 and TRBJ2-2, with a possible D match to TRBD2 (5 bases). This CDR3 comprises 17 residues. CDR1 is LNHDA, CDR2 SQIVND, per germline (reference sequence). V lost 7 bases to trimming and J lost 0 bases, with 18 bases between them. As DNA, the CDR3 is TGTGCCAGTACCTTGCCCGAGGACGGGGCGAACACCGGGGAGCTGTTTTTT. Translation: CASTLPEDGANTGELFF.

This chain joins TRBV27 and TRBJ2-6, with unresolved D. With 4 bases removed from V and 2 bases from J, the gap between germline ends came to 9 bases. The CDR3 extends over 15 amino acids. The germline V gene encodes CDR1 MNHEY and CDR2 SMNVEV (reference sequence). CDR3 nucleotide sequence: TGTGCCAGCAGTTCTCAGCAGCCTGGGGCCAACGTCCTGACTTTC. Its translation: CASSSQQPGANVLTF.

This clonotype has only a few counts. CDR3 sequence reads: CASSLSSGRNTDTQYF. In DNA, the CDR3 is TGCGCCAGCAGCTTGTCTAGCGGGAGGAACACAGATACGCAGTATTTT. The chain combines TRBV5-1 with TRBJ2-3, with TRBD2 matching 11 bases. This CDR3 contains 16 residues. Germline-derived CDR1 and CDR2 are SGHRS and YFSETQ. V lost 1 base and J lost 2; bases outside the gene matches: 3.

The CDR3 protein is CASSPAWGVDQPQHF. As DNA, the CDR3 is TGCGCCAGCAGTCCTGCTTGGGGGGTGGATCAGCCCCAGCATTTT. The chain couples TRBV5-1 to TRBJ1-5; D perhaps matches TRBD1 (5 bases). The V end lost 5 bases, the J end lost 5 bases, and 17 bases lay between the germline ends. The CDR3 loop spans 15 amino acids. Looked up from germline, CDR1 is SGHRS and CDR2 is YFSETQ.

CDR3 in DNA: TGCAGCGTTGACGGTCGGATGAACACTGAAGCTTTCTTT. Translating it yields CSVDGRMNTEAFF. The chain uses TRBV29-1 and TRBJ1-1; D remains ambiguous. Per germline, CDR1 SQVTM and CDR2 ANQGSEA. Trimming left V 3 bases short and J 0 bases short, with 8 bases between. This CDR3 has 13 amino acids.

Many counts were recorded for this clonotype. The chain joins TRBV12-3 or TRBV12-4 to TRBJ2-1; D unclear. This CDR3 spans 13 amino acids. Trimming shortened V by 2 bases and J by 5 bases, and 7 bases separated the two germline ends. Written as DNA, the CDR3 is TGTGCCAGCAGTTTAAGTCAGAACAATGAGCAGTTCTTC. Its protein is CASSLSQNNEQFF.

This clonotype came up a few times. This chain connects TRBV5-1 to TRBJ2-1; 7 bases are shared with TRBD1. The germline gives CDR1 SGHRS, CDR2 YFSETQ. V lost 0 bases to trimming and J lost 3 bases; unmatched junction nucleotides: 3. CDR3 length: 15 amino acids. The CDR3 sequence: CASSLAQGVYNEQFF. The CDR3 DNA reads as TGCGCCAGCAGCTTGGCTCAGGGGGTCTACAATGAGCAGTTCTTC.

The chain is built from TRBV7-6 and TRBJ1-1; D is uncertain. Germline CDR1 SGHVS, CDR2 FNYEAQ. The CDR3 is 14 amino acids. With 5 bases removed from V and 2 bases from J, the gap between germline ends came to 12 bases. The CDR3 sequence is CASSRTIANTEAFF. The CDR3 DNA is TGTGCCAGCAGCCGAACGATAGCAAACACTGAAGCTTTCTTT.

In this sample, this clonotype turned up a few times. The V gene is TRBV10-3, the J gene TRBJ2-7, with TRBD2 matching 8 bases. Germline loops: CDR1 ENHRY, CDR2 SYGVKD. V was clipped by 10 bases and J by 4 bases; unmatched bases: 9. The CDR3 is 13 amino acids. CDR3 nucleotides: TGTGCCAGTAGGCGGGGGGAAGAGTACGAGCAGTACTTC. As protein: CASRRGEEYEQYF.

This clonotype came up many times. The rearrangement uses TRBV7-9 and TRBJ2-7; D not certain. This CDR3 has 15 residues. Looked up from germline, CDR1 is SEHNR and CDR2 is FQNEAQ (reference sequence). V dropped 5 bases and J dropped 7 bases, with 21 bases sitting between them. DNA of the CDR3: TGTGCCAGCAGCCCTTATGCCAGGAGTCGTGAAGAGCAGTACTTC. Its protein product is CASSPYARSREEQYF.

The rearrangement joins TRBV25-1 to TRBJ1-1; the D gene is possibly TRBD1 (5 bases). The length of the CDR3 is 14 residues. Germline CDR1 and CDR2: MGHDK and SYGVNS. The V gene lost 6 bases and the J gene lost 2 bases, with 13 bases spanning the gap. The chain's CDR3 is CASRTGTFNTEAFF. The CDR3 DNA sequence: TGTGCCAGCAGAACCGGGACTTTCAACACTGAAGCTTTCTTT.

V and J are TRBV7-9 and TRBJ2-7; D not resolved. The germline gives CDR1 SEHNR, CDR2 FQNEAQ (reference sequence). The CDR3 has 12 amino acids. V lost 8 bases, J lost 0 bases, and 8 bases lay in between. The CDR3 spells CASRRSSYEQYF. CDR3 bases: TGTGCCAGCCGGCGGAGCTCCTACGAGCAGTACTTC.

This clonotype was seen a few times. V is TRBV11-3 and J is TRBJ2-1; weak D call: TRBD2 (7 bases). The CDR3 loop spans 13 amino acids. V was clipped by 5 bases and J by 4 bases, with 9 bases between them. In germline, CDR1 is SGHNT, CDR2 YENEEA. The CDR3 is CASSAGAYNEQFF. CDR3 bases: TGTGCCAGCAGCGCGGGGGCTTACAATGAGCAGTTCTTC.

This sequence joins TRBV3-1 and TRBJ2-7, with a tentative D call TRBD2 (5 bases). V was trimmed by 6 bases and J by 2 bases, leaving 17 bases between them. Per germline, CDR1 LGHDT and CDR2 YNNKEL (reference sequence). CDR3 length equals 15 residues. The CDR3 here is CASRERPPETYEQYF. The CDR3 DNA reads as TGTGCCAGCAGAGAGCGGCCCCCCGAGACCTACGAGCAGTACTTC.

This clonotype was picked up a small number of times. The rearrangement uses TRBV7-9 and TRBJ1-1; 7 bases are shared with TRBD1. The CDR3 is made up of 13 amino acids. Germline assignment: CDR1 SEHNR and CDR2 FQNEAQ (reference sequence). With 5 bases clipped from V and 7 bases from J, the junction kept 7 bases outside the gene matches. The CDR3 protein is CASSPTGASEAFF. The CDR3 nucleotides read TGTGCCAGCAGCCCAACAGGGGCGAGTGAAGCTTTCTTT. Supplemented by reference TRBV7-9 and TRBJ1-1, the full variable domain reads DTGVSQNPRHKITKRGQNVTFRCDPISEHNRLYWYRQTLGQGPEFLTYFQNEAQLEKSRLLSDRFSAERPKGSFSTLEIQRTEQGDSAMYLCASSPTGASEAFFGQGTRLTVV.